Listed below are T cell receptor beta chains from one sample, sequenced in a study of blood T cell repertoires in COVID-19. Some clones are missing from TCRdb's copy, which holds only in-frame ones; the method was immunoSEQ multiplex PCR. The table has about 78,000 clones, around four fifths seen once. The sample comprised peripheral blood. These receptors came from a human donor in a cohort sampled during active COVID-19. CDR3s include the opening cysteine and the closing phenylalanine or tryptophan. D genes are given only for firm matches. Part of the rows lack a size; the others show once, few, many or a class for expanded clones.

size | J | D | V | CDR3 | DNA
- | TRBJ1-3 | - | TRBV5-1 | CASSLDRSGNTIYF | TGCGCCAGCAGCTTGGACAGGAGCGGAAACACCATATATTTT
- | TRBJ2-7 | - | TRBV10-3 | CAISGLDTDYEQYF | TGTGCCATCAGCGGATTGGACACAGACTACGAGCAGTACTTC
once | TRBJ1-1 | - | TRBV27 | CASSLSGGGRGNTEAFF | TGTGCCAGCAGTTTATCGGGGGGGGGCAGGGGGAACACTGAAGCTTTCTTT
- | TRBJ1-4 | TRBD1 | TRBV18 | CASSPPDRGGEKLFF | TGTGCCAGCTCACCCCCGGACAGGGGCGGTGAAAAACTGTTTTTT
- | TRBJ1-2 | - | TRBV5-5 | CASSFSNYGYTF | TGTGCCAGCAGCTTTTCAAACTATGGCTACACCTTC
- | TRBJ2-1 | - | TRBV28 | CASRKSQGGYNEQFF | TGTGCCAGCAGGAAGTCTCAGGGAGGATACAATGAGCAGTTCTTC
- | TRBJ2-7 | - | TRBV10-3 | CAISERGGDYEQYF | TGTGCCATCAGTGAGAGGGGGGGGGACTACGAGCAGTACTTC
- | TRBJ2-7 | TRBD1 | TRBV6-2/TRBV6-3 | CASSYFEGTGAEQYF | TGTGCCAGCAGTTATTTCGAAGGGACAGGGGCCGAGCAGTACTTC
- | TRBJ2-7 | TRBD1 | TRBV5-1 | CASSSGQGSYEQYF | TGCGCCAGCAGCTCGGGACAGGGGTCCTACGAGCAGTACTTC
once | TRBJ2-1 | - | TRBV11-3 | CASSLGEQGRNEQFF | TGTGCCAGCAGCCTTGGGGAACAGGGGAGGAATGAGCAGTTCTTC
- | TRBJ2-3 | TRBD2 | TRBV2 | CASSPTPGLVPNTQYF | TGTGCCAGCAGCCCCACCCCGGGACTAGTGCCTAATACGCAGTATTTT
- | TRBJ1-1 | - | TRBV11-3 | CASSLVSRDYEAFF | TGTGCCAGCAGCTTAGTTTCCAGGGACTATGAAGCTTTCTTT
- | TRBJ1-1 | - | TRBV5-1 | CASSLAPEYTEAFF | TGCGCCAGCAGCTTGGCCCCTGAGTACACTGAAGCTTTCTTT
- | TRBJ1-1 | - | TRBV7-9 | CATTPAPGKAFF | TGTGCCACAACTCCCGCCCCAGGGAAAGCTTTCTTT
few | TRBJ1-1 | - | TRBV7-9 | CASSFGGETEAFF | TGTGCCAGCAGCTTCGGCGGGGAGACTGAAGCTTTCTTT
- | TRBJ1-5 | - | TRBV7-8 | CASSLIQGGQPQHF | TGTGCCAGCAGCTTAATCCAGGGTGGTCAGCCCCAGCATTTT